Below are 12 T cell receptor beta chains sequenced from a single sample in a study of cytomegalovirus exposure and HLA in healthy donors. PCR primers comprised 60 Vbeta and 13 Jbeta primers. The protocol was immunoSEQ multiplex PCR, while the TCRdb copy is restricted to in-frame clones and leaves out a portion. The table for this sample gives about 40,000 clones. The source material was PBMCs. These receptors all come from a human donor in good health.

The chain couples TRBV27 to TRBJ1-2; D is perhaps TRBD1 (6 bases). V dropped 2 bases and J dropped 2 bases, with 9 bases sitting between them. The CDR3 is 14 residues long. Germline V gene sequence: CDR1 MNHEY, CDR2 SMNVEV (reference sequence). The CDR3 coding sequence is TGTGCCAGCAGTTTAGGGGGCCGAAACTATGGCTACACCTTC. Its protein is CASSLGGRNYGYTF.

Comment on this clone: Additional DNA sequences in this sample encode the identical CDR3. J is TRBJ1-5 and V is TRBV2, with D perhaps TRBD1 (5 bases). The germline V gene has CDR1 SNHLY and CDR2 FYNNEI. This CDR3 contains 13 residues. Between the trimmed V and J ends, which lost 4 bases and 5 bases, there was a span of 9 bases. In nucleotides, the CDR3 is TGTGCCAGCAGTGGCACAGGCCATCAGCCCCAGCATTTT. Protein: CASSGTGHQPQHF. The full variable domain, completed using reference TRBV2 and TRBJ1-5, is EPEVTQTPSHQVTQMGQEVILRCVPISNHLYFYWYRQILGQKVEFLVSFYNNEISEKSEIFDDQFSVERPDGSNFTLKIRSTKLEDSAMYFCASSGTGHQPQHFGDGTRLSIL.

The chain is built from TRBV19 and TRBJ1-5, with D perhaps matching TRBD1 (5 bases). Germline V gene lookup returns CDR1 LNHDA and CDR2 SQIVND (reference sequence). There are 16 residues in the CDR3. V lost 3 bases, J lost 0 bases, and 12 bases lay in between. The CDR3 bases are TGTGCCAGTAGTATGGGGCGACCTCATAGCAATCAGCCCCAGCATTTT. Translated: CASSMGRPHSNQPQHF.

The V gene is TRBV15, the J gene TRBJ1-6, with D hard to call. This CDR3 spans 15 amino acids. V lost 0 bases and J lost 5, with 8 bases in between. Germline-derived CDR1 and CDR2 are LNHNV and YYDKDF (reference sequence). In DNA, the CDR3 is TGTGCCACCAGCAGAGATTCCTCGGATAATTCACCCCTCCACTTT. It encodes CATSRDSSDNSPLHF. Drawing the rest from reference TRBV15 and TRBJ1-6, the complete variable domain is DAMVIQNPRYQVTQFGKPVTLSCSQTLNHNVMYWYQQKSSQAPKLLFHYYDKDFNNEADTPDNFQSRRPNTSFCFLDIRSPGLGDTAMYLCATSRDSSDNSPLHFGNGTRLTVT.

The chain has TRBV9 and TRBJ1-4, with a tentative D call TRBD1 (5 bases). Deletions cut 0 bases from V and 6 bases from J, with 9 bases between. This CDR3 comprises 14 residues. Germline V gene sequence: CDR1 SGDLS, CDR2 YYNGEE. CDR3: CASSVGGADEKLFF. CDR3 DNA sequence: TGTGCCAGCAGCGTAGGCGGGGCAGATGAAAAACTGTTTTTT.

The gene calls are TRBV29-1 and TRBJ2-7; possibly TRBD2 for D (6 bases). The CDR3 spans 11 residues. V was pared by 4 bases and J by 7 bases, with 11 bases between. CDR1 and CDR2 (germline): SQVTM, ANQGSEA. The CDR3 loop reads CSVGIGGEQYF. The CDR3 DNA follows: TGCAGCGTTGGAATTGGGGGGGAGCAGTACTTC.

V is TRBV15 and J is TRBJ2-5; D possibly corresponds to TRBD1 (6 bases). This CDR3 comprises 13 residues. V dropped 4 bases and J dropped 1 base, with 7 bases sitting between them. CDR1 and CDR2 from the germline V gene are LNHNV and YYDKDF (reference sequence). The CDR3 DNA reads as TGTGCCACCAGCAAACAGGGCCAAGAGACCCAGTACTTC. The encoded protein is CATSKQGQETQYF.

V usage is TRBV6-5 and J usage is TRBJ1-2, with D perhaps TRBD1 (5 bases). The CDR3 sequence is 13 residues long. V was clipped by 4 bases and J by 5 bases, with 11 bases between them. Germline assignment: CDR1 MNHEY and CDR2 SVGAGI. CDR3 amino acids: CASSSSGNYGYTF. The DNA for the CDR3 is TGTGCCAGCAGTTCTTCAGGGAATTATGGCTACACCTTC.

The rearrangement links TRBV27 to TRBJ1-1; 7 bases agree with TRBD1. The CDR3 length is 14 residues. Germline assignment: CDR1 MNHEY and CDR2 SMNVEV (reference sequence). After removal of 6 bases from V and 5 bases from J, the junction contained 9 bases not matched to a gene. The CDR3 DNA reads as TGTGCCAGCAGACAAACAGGGGCGGTTACTGAAGCTTTCTTT. Encoded protein: CASRQTGAVTEAFF.

The rearrangement links TRBV5-1 to TRBJ1-3; possibly TRBD1 for D (6 bases). The CDR3 contains 15 residues. CDR1 is SGHRS and CDR2 is YFSETQ in the germline V gene. Trimming took 2 bases from V and 0 from J, leaving 9 bases between them. Here the CDR3 reads CASSLTGSSGNTIYF. The CDR3 DNA follows: TGCGCCAGCAGCTTAACAGGGAGCTCTGGAAACACCATATATTTT. The full variable domain, rest sourced from reference TRBV5-1 and TRBJ1-3, is KAGVTQTPRYLIKTRGQQVTLSCSPISGHRSVSWYQQTPGQGLQFLFEYFSETQRNKGNFPGRFSGRQFSNSRSEMNVSTLELGDSALYLCASSLTGSSGNTIYFGEGSWLTVV.

This rearrangement joins TRBV5-1 to TRBJ1-6, with TRBD1 identical over 8 bases. The CDR3 loop spans 14 amino acids. Looked up from germline, CDR1 is SGHRS and CDR2 is YFSETQ. J gave up 12 bases and V 4 bases, and 9 bases lay outside the gene matches. The CDR3 DNA reads as TGCGCCAGCAGCCTAGGACAGGGAGGGGAACCCCTCCACTTT. It is translated as CASSLGQGGEPLHF. The variable domain in full, with the rest retrieved from reference TRBV5-1 and TRBJ1-6, is KAGVTQTPRYLIKTRGQQVTLSCSPISGHRSVSWYQQTPGQGLQFLFEYFSETQRNKGNFPGRFSGRQFSNSRSEMNVSTLELGDSALYLCASSLGQGGEPLHFGNGTRLTVT.

About this clone: Mismatch with germline at one junction end may stem from a read error. The chain combines TRBV7-9 with TRBJ1-1, with unresolved D. Looked up from germline, CDR1 is SEHNR and CDR2 is FQNEAQ (reference sequence). The CDR3 sequence is 14 residues long. The CDR3 DNA reads as TGTGCCAGCCTCGAGGATAAGTCCTTCGGCGAAGATTTCTTT. It yields the protein CASLEDKSFGEDFF.